The T cell receptor (beta chain) under discussion was sequenced for a study of shared clonotypes between healthy human individuals. Note on this clone: Its antigen remains unknown.

Germline assignment: CDR1 SEHNR and CDR2 FQNEAQ (reference sequence). The CDR3 is made up of 16 amino acids. V lost 7 bases, J lost 3 bases, and 10 bases stayed unmatched. The assay was immunoSEQ multiplex PCR, and TCRdb's table has in-frame clones only and misses some. Among some 470,000 clones listed, about 79% were seen once. The donor population consisted of healthy HIV-negative adults with no recent acute infections or vaccinations. Whole-study results and caveats: Apart from blood, nothing was sampled; tissue repertoires likely differ.

The receptor was derived from a woman aged 40 to 55 in good health. Some clones in this sample may be carry-over from other donors' samples. The chain recombines TRBV7-9 with TRBJ2-2, with 8 bases matching TRBD2. Sequences were obtained from PBMCs. The CDR3, as DNA: TGTGCCAGCACCCCGCCGGGGGGGGCCTACACCGGGGAGCTGTTTTTT. Its protein is CASTPPGGAYTGELFF.